This TCR beta chain derives from a study of cytomegalovirus exposure and HLA in healthy donors. Trimming took 6 bases from V and 5 from J, leaving 12 bases between them. This CDR3 spans 13 amino acids. Germline V gene lookup returns CDR1 MNHEY and CDR2 SMNVEV (reference sequence). The PCR was carried out with 60 Vbeta primers and 13 Jbeta primers. TCRdb's table, derived via immunoSEQ multiplex PCR, lists solely in-frame clones and lacks some. The sample lists approximately 300,000 clones; about four fifths were seen once. The gene calls are TRBV27 and TRBJ2-3, with D perhaps matching TRBD1 (5 bases). The source is a girl aged 2 to 9 in good health and CMV-seronegative. Material for sequencing was PBMCs. The CDR3 DNA reads TGTGCCAGCAGGGACCTACAGGTAGATACGCAGTATTTT. Amino acids: CASRDLQVDTQYF.